Following are 27 T cell receptor beta chains from one sample sequenced in a study of T-cell memory formation after mild COVID-19. TCRdb processed the 5' RACE reads anew with MiXCR; each CDR3 protein has one entry. The table shows about 400,000 distinct CDR3 sequences, with approximately 16% occurring only once. The material sequenced was PBMCs or a T cell subset sorted from them (not recorded which). The receptor source for this set is a man aged 18 to 30 who had mild COVID-19 (a few samples of this study predate the infection). Cell type and time point are not known.

The chain carries TRBV5-1 and TRBJ2-1; tentatively, D is TRBD1 (5 bases). V was pared by 0 bases and J by 13 bases, with 23 bases between. The CDR3 runs 16 residues. The germline V gene has CDR1 SGHRS and CDR2 YFSETQ. Written as DNA, the CDR3 is TGCGCCAGCAGCTTGGGATATCGGACAAGTGTCATCTTCCAGTTCTTC. It is translated as CASSLGYRTSVIFQFF.

This clonotype appeared a few times. V gene TRBV7-2 combines with J gene TRBJ2-3, with 8 bases fitting TRBD2. Per the germline V gene, CDR1 is SGHTA and CDR2 is FQGNSA. The CDR3 has 13 amino acids. Unmatched junction bases numbered 4, after V lost 5 bases and J lost 6 bases. The DNA of the CDR3 is TGTGCCAGCAGCCGTCGCGGGGGGGATACGCAGTATTTT. Residues: CASSRRGGDTQYF.

This clonotype was seen only a few times. The J gene is TRBJ2-3, the V gene TRBV27; 11 nucleotides agree with TRBD2. The CDR3 sequence is 14 residues long. Germline CDR1 and CDR2: MNHEY and SMNVEV (reference sequence). After removal of 8 bases from V and 4 bases from J, the junction contained 5 bases not matched to a gene. Written as DNA, the CDR3 is TGTGCCAGCCGTAGCGGGGGGGCTTCAGATACGCAGTATTTT. It yields the protein CASRSGGASDTQYF.

J is TRBJ1-1 and V is TRBV15; D gene unclear. The CDR3 contains 16 residues. Germline lookup yields CDR1 LNHNV and CDR2 YYDKDF (reference sequence). Between the trimmed V and J ends, which lost 0 bases and 4 bases, there was a span of 15 bases. CDR3 DNA: TGTGCCACCAGCAGAGATCGTTCGCCGGCGGTCACTGAAGCTTTCTTT. Amino acid sequence: CATSRDRSPAVTEAFF.

The chain has TRBV6-2 or TRBV6-3 and TRBJ2-1; 8 bases line up with TRBD2. J was trimmed by 5 bases and V by 6 bases; bases with no gene match: 12. This CDR3 spans 16 amino acids. The V gene's germline CDR1 is MNHEY and CDR2 SVGEGT. This chain's CDR3 is CASSPWRAGVNNEQFF. CDR3 sequence (DNA): TGTGCCAGCAGCCCCTGGCGAGCGGGGGTTAACAATGAGCAGTTCTTC.

This clonotype turned up a few times. The rearrangement links TRBV7-7 to TRBJ2-1; 8 nucleotides agree with TRBD1. With 4 bases clipped from V and 9 bases from J, the junction kept 11 bases outside the gene matches. The germline V gene encodes CDR1 SSHAT and CDR2 FNYEAQ (reference sequence). The CDR3 has 15 residues. The CDR3 protein is CASSSYPRGLGEQFF. CDR3 nucleotide sequence: TGTGCCAGCAGCTCCTACCCCAGGGGGCTCGGTGAGCAGTTCTTC.

This clonotype occurred a few times. V is TRBV19 and J is TRBJ2-3, with D perhaps TRBD1 (6 bases). Germline loops: CDR1 LNHDA, CDR2 SQIVND (reference sequence). Trimming shortened V by 6 bases and J by 4 bases, and 14 bases separated the two germline ends. This CDR3 comprises 14 residues. The CDR3 sequence is CASRVQGSADTQYF. DNA for the CDR3: TGTGCCAGTAGGGTACAGGGATCTGCAGATACGCAGTATTTT. Based on the CDR3 plus reference TRBV19 and TRBJ2-3, the full variable domain is DGGITQSPKYLFRKEGQNVTLSCEQNLNHDAMYWYRQDPGQGLRLIYYSQIVNDFQKGDIAEGYSVSREKKESFPLTVTSAQKNPTAFYLCASRVQGSADTQYFGPGTRLTVL.

Many counts were recorded for this clonotype. This sequence joins TRBV20-1 and TRBJ1-2, with 10 bases that match TRBD1. Germline V gene data show CDR1 as DFQATT and CDR2 as SNEGSKA (reference sequence). The V segment lost 6 bases and the J segment 0 bases; nucleotides outside the gene matches: 7. The CDR3 is made up of 15 amino acids. The CDR3 sequence: CSAPGQGNPNYGYTF. The CDR3 DNA is TGCAGTGCCCCGGGACAGGGGAACCCTAACTATGGCTACACCTTC.

This sequence joins TRBV27 and TRBJ1-5, with 7 positions matching TRBD1. Germline lookup yields CDR1 MNHEY and CDR2 SMNVEV (reference sequence). CDR3 length: 14 residues. The junction had 6 bases not matched to a gene; V was cut back by 8 bases and J by 2 bases. This CDR3 reads CASGRGLGNQPQHF. The CDR3 DNA is TGTGCCAGCGGCAGGGGGTTGGGCAATCAGCCCCAGCATTTT.

Many counts were recorded for this clonotype. The chain couples TRBV5-6 to TRBJ2-5; the D gene is possibly TRBD1 (6 bases). CDR3 length: 17 residues. Germline V gene sequence: CDR1 SGHDT, CDR2 YYEEEE. Trimming took 4 bases from V and 5 from J, leaving 24 bases between them. CDR3 sequence: CASSTPPGNLGAETQYF. CDR3 bases: TGTGCCAGCAGCACACCGCCAGGGAATCTGGGGGCGGAGACCCAGTACTTC. The full variable domain, rest sourced from reference TRBV5-6 and TRBJ2-5, is DAGVTQSPTHLIKTRGQQVTLRCSPKSGHDTVSWYQQALGQGPQFIFQYYEEEERQRGNFPDRFSGHQFPNYSSELNVNALLLGDSALYLCASSTPPGNLGAETQYFGPGTRLLVL.

The chain employs TRBV7-3 and TRBJ1-1; tentatively, D is TRBD1 (6 bases). The CDR3 length is 15 residues. Deletions cut 2 bases from V and 1 base from J, with 11 bases between. Germline loops: CDR1 SGHTA, CDR2 FQGTGA. The CDR3 DNA reads TGTGCCAGCAGCTTACAGGGGATAGAGAACACTGAAGCTTTCTTT. Its protein is CASSLQGIENTEAFF.

V usage is TRBV2 and J usage is TRBJ2-5, with a tentative D call TRBD2 (6 bases). Per germline, CDR1 SNHLY and CDR2 FYNNEI. Trimming took off 1 base at V and 5 bases at J, with 11 bases between the two ends. The CDR3 spans 14 residues. Written as DNA, the CDR3 is TGTGCCAGCAGTGAAGTTTCGGGGAGGGAGACCCAGTACTTC. This translates into CASSEVSGRETQYF.

This clonotype was seen a few times. The rearrangement links TRBV7-3 to TRBJ2-3, with 9 bases aligning to TRBD1. Germline-derived CDR1 and CDR2 are SGHTA and FQGTGA. The CDR3 is made up of 13 amino acids. The trim removed 4 bases at V and 13 bases at J, leaving 9 bases unmatched. CDR3 amino acids: CASSSIQGAKEYF. DNA of the CDR3: TGTGCCAGCAGCTCAATACAGGGGGCGAAGGAGTATTTT.

This clonotype has only a few counts. The chain combines TRBV2 with TRBJ2-7; D not certain. V lost 2 bases, J lost 3 bases, and 5 bases lay in between. Per germline, CDR1 SNHLY and CDR2 FYNNEI. This CDR3 comprises 12 residues. The CDR3 DNA is TGTGCCAGCAGTGAAAGGGACTACGAGCAGTACTTC. Its translation: CASSERDYEQYF.

This sequence joins TRBV7-9 and TRBJ1-1, with D tentatively TRBD1 (6 bases). Trimming took 7 bases from V and 2 from J, leaving 11 bases between them. The CDR3 spans 13 residues. Germline CDR1 and CDR2: SEHNR and FQNEAQ (reference sequence). The CDR3 loop reads CASTLDRNTEAFF. The CDR3 nucleotides read TGTGCCAGCACCCTGGACAGAAACACTGAAGCTTTCTTT.

The table lists this clonotype with a few counts. This chain connects TRBV4-1 to TRBJ2-2; 7 nucleotides agree with TRBD2. Per germline, CDR1 MGHRA and CDR2 YSYEKL. The J segment lost 8 bases and the V segment lost 2 bases, leaving 8 bases of the junction unmatched. This CDR3 comprises 15 residues. In DNA, the CDR3 is TGCGCCAGCAGCCAACCGGGAGGAGTAATGGGGGAGCTGTTTTTT. Encoded protein: CASSQPGGVMGELFF.

The rearrangement links TRBV7-2 to TRBJ2-1; TRBD1 agrees at 7 bases. The J segment lost 0 bases and the V segment lost 5 bases, leaving 7 bases of the junction unmatched. CDR1 is SGHTA, CDR2 FQGNSA, per germline. The CDR3 is made up of 16 amino acids. The DNA of the CDR3 is TGTGCCAGCAGCACCTGGACAGGCCTCTCCTACAATGAGCAGTTCTTC. Translated: CASSTWTGLSYNEQFF.

This rearrangement joins TRBV6-1 to TRBJ2-7; perhaps TRBD2 as D (6 bases). Germline V gene sequence: CDR1 MNHNS, CDR2 SASEGT. V was shortened by 1 base and J by 4 bases, with 14 bases between the two germline ends. The CDR3 length is 15 residues. In nucleotides, the CDR3 is TGTGCCAGCAGTGAAGAGGCCGCGGGACCGTACGAGCAGTACGTC. Translating it yields CASSEEAAGPYEQYV.

This clonotype has more than one count but fewer than ten. This chain joins TRBV10-3 and TRBJ1-5, with D possibly TRBD1 on 5 matching bases. Trimming removed 2 bases from V and 4 bases from J, with 12 bases in between. Germline V gene lookup returns CDR1 ENHRY and CDR2 SYGVKD. The length of the CDR3 is 15 residues. Written as DNA, the CDR3 is TGTGCCATCAGTGAGCGTAGGGACGGGAATCAGCCCCAGCATTTT. Its translation is CAISERRDGNQPQHF.

This clonotype was seen a few times. The gene calls are TRBV12-3 or TRBV12-4 and TRBJ1-5, with D maybe TRBD1 (5 bases). V gave up 8 bases and J gave up 7 bases, with 15 bases separating them. CDR3 length: 13 amino acids. The CDR3 DNA is TGTGCCAGCCTAAGAGAGAGGGGACAGCCCCAGCATTTT. This encodes CASLRERGQPQHF.

This rearrangement joins TRBV27 to TRBJ2-1, with TRBD1 as a possible D gene (5 bases). The germline V gene encodes CDR1 MNHEY and CDR2 SMNVEV (reference sequence). This CDR3 is built from 16 residues. The V gene lost 0 bases and the J gene lost 2 bases, with 11 bases spanning the gap. The CDR3 nucleotides are TGTGCCAGCAGTTTATCGGTCAGGGATCCCTACAATGAGCAGTTCTTC. Its translation: CASSLSVRDPYNEQFF.

The rearrangement uses TRBV12-3 or TRBV12-4 and TRBJ1-2; 7 positions match TRBD1. The CDR3 totals 13 residues. With 7 bases clipped from V and 4 bases from J, the junction kept 6 bases outside the gene matches. CDR3 amino acids: CASTGGTAYGYTF. The CDR3 nucleotides are TGTGCCAGCACCGGAGGGACAGCCTATGGCTACACCTTC.

This clonotype has a handful of counts. This chain joins TRBV7-6 and TRBJ2-3; D gene uncertain. V was shortened by 1 base and J by 2 bases, with 7 bases between the two germline ends. Germline CDR1 SGHVS, CDR2 FNYEAQ. The CDR3 spans 14 residues. The CDR3 DNA is TGTGCCAGCAGCTTAGATGGTGTCACAGATACGCAGTATTTT. It is translated as CASSLDGVTDTQYF. The full variable domain, its missing parts supplied by reference TRBV7-6 and TRBJ2-3, is GAGVSQSPRYKVTKRGQDVALRCDPISGHVSLYWYRQALGQGPEFLTYFNYEAQQDKSGLPNDRFSAERPEGSISTLTIQRTEQRDSAMYRCASSLDGVTDTQYFGPGTRLTVL.

This clonotype turned up a few times. The rearrangement uses TRBV28 and TRBJ2-4; no clear D gene. The CDR3 runs to 13 residues. The V gene's germline CDR1 is MDHEN and CDR2 SYDVKM. Trimming pared 5 bases from V and 8 bases from J, leaving 13 bases between. For the CDR3, the DNA is TGTGCCAGCAGTCCCCTGGTGAAGGACATTCAGTACTTC. It codes for CASSPLVKDIQYF.

The sample holds many counts of this clonotype. The chain is built from TRBV18 and TRBJ1-2; D unclear. Germline loops: CDR1 KGHSH, CDR2 LQKENI. Trimming cost V 2 bases and J 5 bases, with 9 bases left between them. The CDR3 spans 13 residues. CDR3: CASSPDAVYGYTF. As DNA, the CDR3 is TGTGCCAGCTCACCAGACGCAGTTTATGGCTACACCTTC.

A note on this clonotype: Germline and junction disagree at one end, which may indicate a read error. The chain recombines TRBV7-7 with TRBJ2-3, with 8 bases lining up with TRBD2. Germline V gene data show CDR1 as SSHAT and CDR2 as FNYEAQ (reference sequence). The CDR3 loop spans 15 amino acids. The CDR3 nucleotides read TGTGCTAGCAGCTTAGCGGGATTCTCCGAAGATACGCAGTATTTT. Protein: CASSLAGFSEDTQYF.

This chain uses TRBV27 with TRBJ2-7, with D perhaps matching TRBD2 (5 bases). Germline V gene data show CDR1 as MNHEY and CDR2 as SMNVEV (reference sequence). The V end lost 6 bases, the J end lost 6 bases, and 15 bases lay between the germline ends. The CDR3 totals 13 residues. CDR3 nucleotides: TGTGCCAGCAGGGAACTAGGAGAGGGCGAGCAGTACTTC. Translated, it gives CASRELGEGEQYF.